Each of the 20 T cell receptor beta chains below was sequenced from the same sample in a study of blood T cell repertoires in COVID-19. The repertoire was sequenced with immunoSEQ multiplex PCR; TCRdb's copy has only in-frame clones and lacks some. The table records 200,000 or so clones, roughly 80% of them present only once. Sequenced: peripheral blood. The receptors were sampled from a man aged 55 to 69 with active or convalescent COVID-19.

V usage is TRBV7-8 and J usage is TRBJ2-2, with D possibly matching TRBD1 (5 bases). The CDR3 contains 13 residues. CDR1 is SGHVS, CDR2 FQNEAQ, per germline. V was clipped by 5 bases and J by 6 bases, with 10 bases between them. In nucleotides, the CDR3 is TGTGCCAGCAGCCTCTCAGGGCCCGGGGAGCTGTTTTTT. This gives the protein CASSLSGPGELFF.

V gene TRBV4-3 combines with J gene TRBJ1-3; D unclear. The CDR3 extends over 17 amino acids. V was shortened by 2 bases and J by 0 bases, with 14 bases between the two germline ends. Germline CDR1 LGHNA, CDR2 YSLEER. CDR3 residues: CASSQSPGAASGNTIYF. The CDR3 nucleotides read TGCGCCAGCAGCCAATCCCCAGGAGCGGCCTCTGGAAACACCATATATTTT.

The rearrangement uses TRBV28 and TRBJ1-2, with 10 bases fitting TRBD1. The CDR3 extends over 15 amino acids. Germline-derived CDR1 and CDR2 are MDHEN and SYDVKM. The V gene end was trimmed by 2 bases and the J gene end by 2 bases; junction bases not matched to a gene: 2. CDR3: CASSLEGQGNYGYTF. The CDR3 bases are TGTGCCAGCAGTTTAGAGGGACAGGGGAACTATGGCTACACCTTC.

This clone was seen only a few times. V gene TRBV6-5 combines with J gene TRBJ2-7; no clear D gene. Germline V gene lookup returns CDR1 MNHEY and CDR2 SVGAGI. The ends were cut back, 8 bases at V and 0 bases at J, with 11 bases in the middle. The CDR3 is 13 amino acids. The chain's CDR3 is CASHDKLSYEQYF. The CDR3 DNA follows: TGTGCCAGCCACGACAAGCTCTCCTACGAGCAGTACTTC.

V and J are TRBV24-1 and TRBJ1-3; TRBD1 aligns across 8 bases. Unmatched junction bases numbered 2, after V lost 3 bases and J lost 2 bases. Germline loops: CDR1 KGHDR, CDR2 SFDVKD. The CDR3 covers 15 residues. This chain's CDR3 is CATSDETGAGNTIYF. CDR3 bases: TGTGCCACCAGTGATGAGACAGGGGCTGGAAACACCATATATTTT.

In its sample, this clone was seen once. V gene TRBV25-1 combines with J gene TRBJ2-7, with D unclear. The germline V and J ends were trimmed by 3 bases and 0 bases, with 9 bases remaining between them. The CDR3 sequence is 14 residues long. In germline, CDR1 is MGHDK, CDR2 SYGVNS. The CDR3 region is CASSDRASSYEQYF. CDR3 sequence (DNA): TGTGCCAGCAGTGATCGAGCTAGCTCCTACGAGCAGTACTTC.

The chain links TRBV19 to TRBJ2-2, with TRBD2 identical over 15 bases. The CDR3 is 17 residues long. V lost 4 bases, J lost 6 bases, and 6 bases stayed unmatched. The germline V gene has CDR1 LNHDA and CDR2 SQIVND (reference sequence). CDR3 sequence: CASSTGLAGGPSGELFF. The CDR3 DNA reads TGTGCCAGTAGTACCGGACTAGCGGGAGGGCCCTCCGGGGAGCTGTTTTTT.

This clone has only a few counts. This sequence joins TRBV18 and TRBJ2-7; 11 bases agree with TRBD2. The germline gives CDR1 KGHSH, CDR2 LQKENI. With 1 base clipped from V and 2 bases from J, the junction kept 10 bases outside the gene matches. This CDR3 contains 18 residues. The CDR3, as DNA: TGTGCCAGCTCACCACGCCCTAACCTAGCGGGAGGAGCCTACGAGCAGTACTTC. This gives the protein CASSPRPNLAGGAYEQYF.

This chain links TRBV28 with TRBJ1-2; D remains ambiguous. Between the trimmed V and J ends, which lost 1 base and 8 bases, there was a span of 8 bases. Germline V gives CDR1 MDHEN, CDR2 SYDVKM. The CDR3 is 12 amino acids. The CDR3 region is CASSLSSGGYTF. The CDR3 region has the DNA TGTGCCAGCAGTTTATCCTCGGGGGGCTACACCTTC.

This clone was recorded once. This chain uses TRBV18 with TRBJ1-4; D unresolved. CDR1 KGHSH and CDR2 LQKENI come from the germline V gene. V lost 5 bases and J lost 0, with 4 bases in between. The CDR3 extends over 13 amino acids. The DNA of the CDR3 is TGTGCCAGCTCAATAGCAACTAATGAAAAACTGTTTTTT. Its protein is CASSIATNEKLFF.

V is TRBV28 and J is TRBJ1-1; tentative D call: TRBD1 (6 bases). The V gene's germline CDR1 is MDHEN and CDR2 SYDVKM. The CDR3 runs to 14 residues. V was pared by 3 bases and J by 1 base, with 9 bases between. In DNA, the CDR3 is TGTGCCAGCAGTTTGGGGGCCCCGAACACTGAAGCTTTCTTT. This codes for CASSLGAPNTEAFF.

The rearrangement uses TRBV20-1 and TRBJ2-1; 12 nucleotides agree with TRBD1. This CDR3 has 14 residues. Germline V CDR1 and CDR2: DFQATT, SNEGSKA (reference sequence). Losses at the gene ends were 3 bases for V and 9 bases for J; bases not matched to a gene: 6. Here the CDR3 DNA reads TGCAGTGCTAGTTTGGGACAGGGGGCCGGTGAGCAGTTCTTC. Residues: CSASLGQGAGEQFF.

This sequence joins TRBV6-1 and TRBJ1-2; 8 nucleotides align to TRBD1. The CDR3 is 12 amino acids. Germline assignment: CDR1 MNHNS and CDR2 SASEGT. The trim removed 8 bases at V and 2 bases at J, leaving 1 base unmatched. CDR3 nucleotides: TGTGCCAGCCGACAGGGGAACTATGGCTACACCTTC. This encodes CASRQGNYGYTF.

The rearrangement links TRBV2 to TRBJ1-2, with unresolved D. The V end lost 2 bases, the J end lost 10 bases, and 8 bases lay between the germline ends. The CDR3 has 11 residues. The germline CDR1 and CDR2 sequences are SNHLY and FYNNEI. CDR3 in amino acids: CASSETLDYTF. For the CDR3, the DNA is TGTGCCAGCAGTGAAACGTTAGACTACACCTTC.

The rearrangement joins TRBV19 to TRBJ1-1; weak D call: TRBD1 (6 bases). V was pared by 6 bases and J by 1 base, with 15 bases between. Germline lookup yields CDR1 LNHDA and CDR2 SQIVND (reference sequence). The CDR3 has 15 amino acids. CDR3 sequence: CASSHRGQANTEAFF. CDR3 sequence (DNA): TGTGCCAGTAGCCATAGGGGACAAGCGAACACTGAAGCTTTCTTT.

The V gene is TRBV9, the J gene TRBJ2-7; 9 bases are shared with TRBD2. CDR1 is SGDLS, CDR2 YYNGEE, per germline. V lost 3 bases and J lost 4; bases outside the gene matches: 5. The length of the CDR3 is 14 residues. The CDR3 loop is CASSATSGSYEQYF. CDR3 nucleotides: TGTGCCAGCAGCGCCACTAGCGGGTCTTACGAGCAGTACTTC.

This clone was counted only a few times. V is TRBV5-1 and J is TRBJ2-7; 7 bases align to TRBD1. CDR1 is SGHRS, CDR2 YFSETQ, per germline. Trimming cost V 2 bases and J 3 bases; bases outside gene matches: 5. The CDR3 has 14 amino acids. The CDR3 nucleotides read TGCGCCAGCAGCTTACCAGGGGGTGTCTACGAGCAGTACTTC. Translation: CASSLPGGVYEQYF.

This sequence joins TRBV30 and TRBJ1-1, with a tentative D call TRBD1 (5 bases). The ends were cut back, 2 bases at V and 0 bases at J, with 19 bases in the middle. CDR3 length: 17 residues. Looked up from germline, CDR1 is GTSNPN and CDR2 is SVGIG (reference sequence). In DNA, the CDR3 is TGTGCCTGGAGTCCGCAGGGTAAGGTTTTCATGAACACTGAAGCTTTCTTT. Protein: CAWSPQGKVFMNTEAFF.

The chain employs TRBV29-1 and TRBJ2-7, with D perhaps matching TRBD1 (6 bases). The V gene lost 6 bases and the J gene lost 2 bases, with 11 bases spanning the gap. CDR3 length: 12 amino acids. Germline V gene data show CDR1 as SQVTM and CDR2 as ANQGSEA. CDR3 DNA: TGCAGCGTAGGGGGAGCTGCCTACGAGCAGTACTTC. Protein product: CSVGGAAYEQYF.

Comments on this clone: Different DNA sequences within this sample yield the same CDR3. The V gene is TRBV27, the J gene TRBJ2-5; 11 bases align to TRBD1. In germline, CDR1 is MNHEY, CDR2 SMNVEV (reference sequence). V gave up 6 bases and J gave up 4 bases; unmatched junction bases: 7. This CDR3 contains 15 residues. The CDR3 loop reads CASSPGTGGRETQYF. Written as DNA, the CDR3 is TGTGCCAGCAGCCCCGGGACAGGGGGTAGAGAGACCCAGTACTTC.